These 30 T cell receptor beta chains were sequenced from one sample in a study of T cell responses to AZD1222 COVID-19 vaccine. Here immunoSEQ multiplex PCR was the method, and the copy in TCRdb shows in-frame clones only, minus some. The sample holds around 91,000 clones, 70% to 90% seen once. Sequencing used peripheral blood, obtained on day 0 of AZD1222 vaccination. The origin of the receptors is an adult in good health.

The chain is built from TRBV4-2 and TRBJ1-2, with D possibly being TRBD1 (5 bases). CDR3 length equals 14 residues. V was clipped by 1 base and J by 7 bases, with 13 bases between them. Looked up from germline, CDR1 is LGHNA and CDR2 is YNFKEQ. The CDR3 sequence: CASSQGPPQGGYTF. The CDR3 nucleotides read TGTGCCAGCAGCCAAGGACCCCCTCAGGGTGGCTACACCTTC.

The chain carries TRBV29-1 and TRBJ1-2; no clear D gene. The germline V gene has CDR1 SQVTM and CDR2 ANQGSEA. The CDR3 runs to 12 residues. The germline V and J ends were trimmed by 4 bases and 4 bases, with 10 bases remaining between them. The CDR3 sequence is CSVVMGFYGYTF. CDR3 bases: TGCAGCGTTGTTATGGGATTCTATGGCTACACCTTC.

V is TRBV3-1 (or the pseudogene TRBV3-2) and J is TRBJ2-2; D is ambiguous. Looked up from germline, CDR1 is LGHDT and CDR2 is YNNKEL (reference sequence). Between the trimmed V and J ends, which lost 4 bases and 8 bases, there was a span of 8 bases. The CDR3 sequence is 12 residues long. CDR3 sequence reads: CASSPLEGELFF. The CDR3 DNA sequence: TGTGCCAGCAGCCCCCTGGAGGGGGAGCTGTTTTTT.

The rearrangement joins TRBV19 to TRBJ1-1, with 7 positions matching TRBD1. Per the germline V gene, CDR1 is LNHDA and CDR2 is SQIVND (reference sequence). V lost 5 bases, J lost 4 bases, and 7 bases stayed unmatched. CDR3 size: 14 residues. CDR3 loop: CASSRRGPGTEAFF. In DNA, the CDR3 is TGTGCCAGTAGTCGTAGGGGGCCGGGCACTGAAGCTTTCTTT.

A single count supports this clone. V usage is TRBV11-3 and J usage is TRBJ2-1; perhaps D is TRBD1 or TRBD2 (5 bases each). V lost 2 bases and J lost 10, with 9 bases in between. The CDR3 totals 12 residues. Per germline, CDR1 SGHNT and CDR2 YENEEA. CDR3 DNA sequence: TGTGCCAGCAGCTTATTCGGGGACGAGCAGTTCTTC. Translation: CASSLFGDEQFF.

This clone showed up just once. The chain joins TRBV5-5 to TRBJ1-6, with D perhaps TRBD1 (6 bases). The V gene's germline CDR1 is SGHKS and CDR2 YYEKEE (reference sequence). This CDR3 is 16 amino acids long. V lost 4 bases and J 7 bases, leaving 18 bases between the germline ends. The CDR3 spells CASSAGGAPGNSPLHF. The CDR3 DNA is TGTGCCAGCAGCGCTGGGGGGGCACCTGGGAATTCACCCCTCCACTTT.

The rearrangement links TRBV9 to TRBJ2-5, with D perhaps matching TRBD2 (5 bases). Germline values: CDR1 SGDLS, CDR2 YYNGEE. The CDR3 is 14 residues long. The V and J ends lost 1 base and 4 bases respectively, with 11 bases between them. The CDR3 coding sequence is TGTGCCAGCAGCGTATCGGTTAGCGCAGAGACCCAGTACTTC. Its translation: CASSVSVSAETQYF.

This chain links TRBV18 with TRBJ1-6; 9 positions agree with TRBD1. Germline values: CDR1 KGHSH, CDR2 LQKENI. Unmatched junction bases numbered 5, after V lost 0 bases and J lost 5 bases. The CDR3 runs 17 residues. The CDR3 bases are TGTGCCAGCTCACCACCTTCCGGGACAGGGAATAATTCACCCCTCCACTTT. The encoded protein is CASSPPSGTGNNSPLHF. The full variable domain, with the rest looked up from reference TRBV18 and TRBJ1-6, is NAGVMQNPRHLVRRRGQEARLRCSPMKGHSHVYWYRQLPEEGLKFMVYLQKENIIDESGMPKERFSAEFPKEGPSILRIQQVVRGDSAAYFCASSPPSGTGNNSPLHFGNGTRLTVT.

The rearrangement joins TRBV18 to TRBJ1-5, with D tentatively TRBD1 (6 bases). Trimming pared 6 bases from V and 4 bases from J, leaving 16 bases between. Germline loops: CDR1 KGHSH, CDR2 LQKENI. This CDR3 has 15 amino acids. The DNA of the CDR3 is TGTGCCAGCTCCCACCAGGGCAGGGGTAATCAGCCCCAGCATTTT. This gives the protein CASSHQGRGNQPQHF.

The CDR3 DNA sequence: TGTGCCAGCACCATAGGATGGGGGGCAGGCACAGATACGCAGTATTTT. This gives the protein CASTIGWGAGTDTQYF. The chain carries TRBV28 and TRBJ2-3; D tentatively fits TRBD1 or TRBD2 (6 bases each). Trimming removed 7 bases from V and 1 base from J, with 18 bases in between. The CDR3 has 16 residues. Germline CDR1 reads MDHEN; CDR2 reads SYDVKM. Looking up the rest from reference TRBV28 and TRBJ2-3 gives the full variable domain: DVKVTQSSRYLVKRTGEKVFLECVQDMDHENMFWYRQDPGLGLRLIYFSYDVKMKEKGDIPEGYSVSREKKERFSLILESASTNQTSMYLCASTIGWGAGTDTQYFGPGTRLTVL.

The V call is TRBV11-2, the J call TRBJ2-7; the D gene is possibly TRBD2 (6 bases). The CDR3 totals 14 residues. The ends were cut back, 4 bases at V and 2 bases at J, with 12 bases in the middle. Germline V gene sequence: CDR1 SGHAT, CDR2 FQNNGV. CDR3: CASSSRRVTYEQYF. The CDR3 nucleotides read TGTGCCAGCAGCTCCCGGAGGGTGACCTACGAGCAGTACTTC.

This chain links TRBV4-2 with TRBJ2-1; no reliable D call. Germline assignment: CDR1 LGHNA and CDR2 YNFKEQ. The V gene lost 1 base and the J gene lost 7 bases, with 14 bases spanning the gap. The CDR3 runs to 15 residues. Written as DNA, the CDR3 is TGTGCCAGCAGCCAAGGTGTGGCACTCGGGAATGAGCAGTTCTTC. The encoded protein is CASSQGVALGNEQFF.

The V gene is TRBV18, the J gene TRBJ2-5; D tentatively reads TRBD1 or TRBD2 (5 bases each). The CDR3 runs to 14 residues. V dropped 5 bases and J dropped 5 bases, with 15 bases sitting between them. The germline V gene encodes CDR1 KGHSH and CDR2 LQKENI. CDR3 loop: CASSAYGDEETQYF. The CDR3 DNA sequence: TGTGCCAGCTCAGCATACGGGGACGAGGAGACCCAGTACTTC. The variable domain in full, completed from reference TRBV18 and TRBJ2-5, reads NAGVMQNPRHLVRRRGQEARLRCSPMKGHSHVYWYRQLPEEGLKFMVYLQKENIIDESGMPKERFSAEFPKEGPSILRIQQVVRGDSAAYFCASSAYGDEETQYFGPGTRLLVL.

The genes are TRBV9 and TRBJ2-1; 11 nucleotides match TRBD2. Germline V gene data show CDR1 as SGDLS and CDR2 as YYNGEE. This CDR3 comprises 15 residues. The trim removed 0 bases at V and 9 bases at J, leaving 5 bases unmatched. The CDR3 bases are TGTGCCAGCAGCGTAGTGGGGACTAGCGGAAGTGAGCAGTTCTTC. Encoded protein: CASSVVGTSGSEQFF.

The chain employs TRBV7-9 and TRBJ2-5; 7 bases map to TRBD2. Germline loops: CDR1 SEHNR, CDR2 FQNEAQ (reference sequence). J gave up 5 bases and V 7 bases, and 4 bases lay outside the gene matches. The CDR3 consists of 12 residues. The CDR3 spells CASTYSGETQYF. The CDR3 nucleotides are TGTGCCAGCACCTATAGCGGGGAGACCCAGTACTTC.

This chain uses TRBV7-9 with TRBJ2-2; D gene uncertain. Trimming cost V 2 bases and J 3 bases, with 4 bases left between them. The CDR3 totals 13 residues. CDR1 and CDR2 from the germline V gene are SEHNR and FQNEAQ (reference sequence). The DNA of the CDR3 is TGTGCCAGCAGCTTATGGGACACCGGGGAGCTGTTTTTT. This translates into CASSLWDTGELFF.

This CDR3 reads CASGTEGKIQPQHF. CDR3 DNA sequence: TGTGCTAGTGGGACAGAGGGTAAGATTCAGCCCCAGCATTTT. This chain uses TRBV12-5 with TRBJ1-5; a weak D match, TRBD1 (5 bases). V lost 6 bases and J 6 bases, leaving 15 bases between the germline ends. Germline CDR1 LGHNT, CDR2 FRNRAP. The CDR3 runs 14 residues.

The CDR3, as DNA: TGTGCCAGCAGTCAACAGGGGAGCTCCTACAATGAGCAGTTCTTC. It translates to CASSQQGSSYNEQFF. V gene TRBV5-4 combines with J gene TRBJ2-1; TRBD1 agrees at 7 bases. CDR1 SGHNT and CDR2 YYREEE come from the germline V gene (reference sequence). The V and J ends lost 5 bases and 0 bases, in that order; junction bases with no gene match: 5. The CDR3 length is 15 residues.

This clone was detected once. This chain links TRBV6-5 with TRBJ2-7, with a weak D call TRBD1 (6 bases). The CDR3 has 14 amino acids. V shed 4 bases and J shed 3 bases, with 13 bases lying between them. Germline V lookup: CDR1 MNHEY, CDR2 SVGAGI. CDR3 nucleotides: TGTGCCAGCAGTTCGACAGGAACCCTCTACGAGCAGTACTTC. Amino acids: CASSSTGTLYEQYF.

The chain is built from TRBV9 and TRBJ2-2; no definite D call. The CDR3 consists of 15 residues. The ends were cut back, 2 bases at V and 3 bases at J, with 11 bases in the middle. Germline values: CDR1 SGDLS, CDR2 YYNGEE. For the CDR3, the DNA is TGTGCCAGCAGCGTTCAGTCGCAATACACCGGGGAGCTGTTTTTT. Its translation is CASSVQSQYTGELFF.

The rearrangement uses TRBV2 and TRBJ2-1; D is undetermined. Between the trimmed V and J ends, which lost 6 bases and 2 bases, there was a span of 8 bases. The CDR3 loop spans 13 amino acids. Germline V gives CDR1 SNHLY, CDR2 FYNNEI. The CDR3 loop reads CASSPNTYNEQFF. The DNA of the CDR3 is TGTGCCAGCAGCCCGAATACCTACAATGAGCAGTTCTTC.

This chain joins TRBV7-2 and TRBJ2-7; 7 positions agree with TRBD2. CDR3 size: 15 residues. The V segment lost 1 base and the J segment 1 base; nucleotides outside the gene matches: 4. Looked up from germline, CDR1 is SGHTA and CDR2 is FQGNSA. This chain's CDR3 is CASSLGLAVSYEQYF. In DNA form, the CDR3 reads TGTGCCAGCAGCTTAGGCCTAGCGGTTTCCTACGAGCAGTACTTC.

The rearrangement joins TRBV5-6 to TRBJ2-7; D possibly uses TRBD1 or TRBD2 (5 bases each). Germline V gene data show CDR1 as SGHDT and CDR2 as YYEEEE. Trimming removed 3 bases at V and 5 bases at J, with 27 bases between. The CDR3 is made up of 18 amino acids. CDR3 DNA sequence: TGTGCCAGCAGCTCACTAGGTCGGTTTGGGGACCCGGGGCACGAGCAGTACTTC. Translating it yields CASSSLGRFGDPGHEQYF.

This clone was recorded only once. The rearrangement links TRBV7-2 to TRBJ2-5; TRBD2 matches 11 bases. Germline loops: CDR1 SGHTA, CDR2 FQGNSA. J was trimmed by 0 bases and V by 0 bases; bases with no gene match: 0. This CDR3 contains 16 residues. CDR3 in DNA: TGTGCCAGCAGCTTAGCGGGACTAGCGGACCAAGAGACCCAGTACTTC. It encodes CASSLAGLADQETQYF.

The table lists this clone with a count of one. The V call is TRBV18, the J call TRBJ1-2, with 7 bases aligning to TRBD1. CDR1 is KGHSH and CDR2 is LQKENI in the germline V gene. The CDR3 covers 14 residues. V shed 4 bases and J 6 bases; nucleotides not matched to a gene: 8. The CDR3 DNA reads TGTGCCAGCTCACTCGGGCAGGGGGTGGATGGCTACACCTTC. Translation gives CASSLGQGVDGYTF. The full variable domain, its missing parts supplied by reference TRBV18 and TRBJ1-2, is NAGVMQNPRHLVRRRGQEARLRCSPMKGHSHVYWYRQLPEEGLKFMVYLQKENIIDESGMPKERFSAEFPKEGPSILRIQQVVRGDSAAYFCASSLGQGVDGYTFGSGTRLTVV.

The sample holds one count of this clone. The chain uses TRBV7-2 and TRBJ1-4; D is unresolved. CDR1 is SGHTA and CDR2 is FQGNSA in the germline V gene. V dropped 5 bases and J dropped 8 bases, with 9 bases sitting between them. The CDR3 has 12 amino acids. CDR3 sequence: CASSPSREKLFF. The CDR3 region has the DNA TGTGCCAGCAGCCCTAGTAGGGAAAAACTGTTTTTT.

J is TRBJ1-1 and V is TRBV6-2 or TRBV6-3; D gene uncertain. CDR3 length: 11 residues. Deletions cut 6 bases from V and 11 bases from J, with 13 bases between. Per germline, CDR1 MNHEY and CDR2 SVGEGT. The CDR3 coding sequence is TGTGCCAGCAGCACGGCTCGTGGGGCTTTCTTT. Protein sequence: CASSTARGAFF.

The V call is TRBV27, the J call TRBJ2-1; D call uncertain. CDR3 length: 15 residues. Trimming took off 5 bases at V and 7 bases at J, with 18 bases between the two ends. Germline values: CDR1 MNHEY, CDR2 SMNVEV (reference sequence). The CDR3 region has the DNA TGTGCCAGCAGTCCGTACCGCGCCGCCTGGAATGAGCAGTTCTTC. Residues: CASSPYRAAWNEQFF.

The V and J genes are TRBV25-1 and TRBJ2-5, with 9 nucleotides matching TRBD1. The CDR3 consists of 14 residues. The germline V gene has CDR1 MGHDK and CDR2 SYGVNS. After removal of 2 bases from V and 5 bases from J, the junction contained 3 bases not matched to a gene. The CDR3 nucleotides read TGTGCCAGCAGTGAAGGACAGGGGTTGGAGACCCAGTACTTC. Protein product: CASSEGQGLETQYF.

V is TRBV15 and J is TRBJ2-1, with D perhaps TRBD2 (5 bases). V was pared by 5 bases and J by 9 bases, with 14 bases between. The CDR3 runs 13 residues. CDR1 LNHNV and CDR2 YYDKDF come from the germline V gene (reference sequence). In nucleotides, the CDR3 is TGTGCCACCAGCCCCCCGGGGAAAGGTGAGCAGTTCTTC. This sequence encodes CATSPPGKGEQFF.